Shown below are 32 T cell receptor beta chains from a single sample sequenced in a study of memory CD8 T cells in hepatitis C reinfection. Using immunoSEQ multiplex PCR, the repertoire was profiled, and TCRdb retains in-frame clones only, with some absent. The data show some 40,000 clones, approximately 88% seen once. Time point here: peak reinfection, 3 to 8 weeks after reinfection detection. TCR sequencing was done directly ex vivo on sorted cells, without expansion in vitro. Sequencing used naive CD8+ T cells sorted from blood. Every receptor here comes from a man aged 18 to 29 with hepatitis C virus infection.

This chain links TRBV1 with TRBJ2-7; the D call in the table, TRBD2, was not verified against the DNA. TRBV1 is marked as a pseudogene. The CDR3 spans 18 residues. CDR3 residues: CTSSREAGWAGATYEQYF. Here the CDR3 DNA reads TGCACCAGCAGCCGAGAGGCCGGATGGGCGGGGGCCACCTACGAGCAGTACTTC.

This chain joins TRBV5-1 and TRBJ2-3; 13 positions match TRBD2. Germline V gene sequence: CDR1 SGHRS, CDR2 YFSETQ. The CDR3 consists of 17 residues. The V and J ends lost 4 bases and 5 bases, in that order; junction bases with no gene match: 10. DNA for the CDR3: TGCGCCAGCAGCGGAACACTAGCGGGGGGGCTTGGAGATACGCAGTATTTT. This translates into CASSGTLAGGLGDTQYF. The whole variable domain, filled in from reference TRBV5-1 and TRBJ2-3, reads KAGVTQTPRYLIKTRGQQVTLSCSPISGHRSVSWYQQTPGQGLQFLFEYFSETQRNKGNFPGRFSGRQFSNSRSEMNVSTLELGDSALYLCASSGTLAGGLGDTQYFGPGTRLTVL.

This clone was observed a single time. The chain uses TRBV30 and TRBJ2-3; 12 nucleotides line up with TRBD1. V shed 1 base, J shed 5 bases, and the junction held 7 bases outside the gene matches. CDR1 and CDR2 (germline): GTSNPN, SVGIG (reference sequence). The length of the CDR3 is 16 residues. In DNA form, the CDR3 reads TGTGCCTGGAGTGCGGGGACAGGGGGCGACGGAGATACGCAGTATTTT. It is translated as CAWSAGTGGDGDTQYF.

With respect to this clone: The junction shows a germline mismatch at one end, possibly a read error. Other DNA sequences in this sample translate to the same CDR3. CDR3 coding DNA: TGCGCTAGCAGCCGGACTAGCGGGAACAATGAGCAGTTCTTC. Protein: CASSRTSGNNEQFF. The V and J genes are TRBV4-1 and TRBJ2-1, with 12 bases identical to TRBD2. Germline CDR1 and CDR2: MGHRA and YSYEKL. The CDR3 length is 14 residues.

The V gene is TRBV18, the J gene TRBJ2-1, with 10 bases lining up with TRBD2. This CDR3 is built from 16 residues. The germline CDR1 and CDR2 sequences are KGHSH and LQKENI. V trimming: 6 bases; J trimming: 5 bases; junction bases outside the gene matches: 10. The CDR3 DNA is TGTGCCAGCTCCCCGGGAGCGGGAGGGCCGCACAATGAGCAGTTCTTC. Translated, it gives CASSPGAGGPHNEQFF.

V and J are TRBV15 and TRBJ2-3; 7 bases align to TRBD2. V trimming: 6 bases; J trimming: 3 bases; junction bases outside the gene matches: 12. This CDR3 has 16 amino acids. Germline CDR1 is LNHNV and CDR2 is YYDKDF (reference sequence). CDR3 residues: CATSTSGKEVTDTQYF. For the CDR3, the DNA is TGTGCCACCAGTACGAGCGGGAAGGAAGTAACAGATACGCAGTATTTT.

Turning to this clone: One end of the junction varies from germline; a read error may be responsible. At the DNA level, this CDR3 is encoded by other sequences in the same sample as well. This rearrangement joins TRBV9 to TRBJ2-1; 7 bases are shared with TRBD2. CDR1 SGDLS and CDR2 YYNGEE come from the germline V gene. The CDR3 length is 15 residues. The CDR3 DNA reads as TGTGCTAGCAGCGTAGCCGGACTAGCCTACAATGAGCAGTTCTTC. Amino acid sequence: CASSVAGLAYNEQFF.

This clone was observed a few times. J is TRBJ2-7 and V is TRBV6-1, with D hard to call. The ends were cut back, 4 bases at V and 7 bases at J, with 14 bases in the middle. The CDR3 contains 13 residues. In germline, CDR1 is MNHNS, CDR2 SASEGT. In nucleotides, the CDR3 is TGTGCCAGCAGTGGGTACGGAGACGGGGAGCAGTACGTC. It encodes CASSGYGDGEQYV.

Comment on this clone: Other nucleotide sequences in the sample specify the same CDR3. The rearrangement links TRBV5-8 to TRBJ2-3, with 7 nucleotides matching TRBD2. The V gene end was trimmed by 3 bases and the J gene end by 4 bases; junction bases not matched to a gene: 8. CDR1 and CDR2 from the germline V gene are SGHTS and YDEGEE. The CDR3 is 15 amino acids. The CDR3 protein is CASSSSGLVPDTQYF. The CDR3 nucleotides are TGTGCCAGCAGCTCCTCTGGACTAGTCCCAGATACGCAGTATTTT. Filled out from reference TRBV5-8 and TRBJ2-3, the complete variable domain reads EAGVTQSPTHLIKTRGQQATLRCSPISGHTSVYWYQQALGLGLQFLLWYDEGEERNRGNFPPRFSGRQFPNYSSELNVNALELEDSALYLCASSSSGLVPDTQYFGPGTRLTVL.

The rearrangement links TRBV7-6 to TRBJ2-5; 9 positions agree with TRBD2. The CDR3 contains 17 residues. Germline trimming cut 2 bases from V and 5 bases from J; bases unmatched to any gene: 12. Germline V gene sequence: CDR1 SGHVS, CDR2 FNYEAQ. CDR3 region: CASSLSVAGEVRETQYF. In nucleotides, the CDR3 is TGTGCCAGCAGCTTAAGCGTAGCGGGAGAAGTCCGGGAGACCCAGTACTTC.

The chain couples TRBV4-1 to TRBJ2-1; 7 bases align to TRBD1. Trimming removed 2 bases from V and 7 bases from J; junction bases left unmatched: 5. The CDR3 runs to 14 residues. CDR1 is MGHRA, CDR2 YSYEKL, per germline. The CDR3 DNA reads as TGCGCCAGCAGCCAACACTTCAGGGGGAATGAGCAGTTCTTC. Translating it yields CASSQHFRGNEQFF.

This clone was seen just once. This sequence joins TRBV7-9 and TRBJ2-7, with 9 bases fitting TRBD2. CDR3 length equals 17 residues. The trim removed 2 bases at V and 2 bases at J, leaving 10 bases unmatched. Germline CDR1 and CDR2: SEHNR and FQNEAQ (reference sequence). This CDR3 is CASSLPSSGRPPYEQYF. The DNA of the CDR3 is TGTGCCAGCAGCTTACCCTCCAGCGGGAGGCCCCCCTACGAGCAGTACTTC. The complete variable domain, with remaining parts taken from reference TRBV7-9 and TRBJ2-7, reads DTGVSQNPRHKITKRGQNVTFRCDPISEHNRLYWYRQTLGQGPEFLTYFQNEAQLEKSRLLSDRFSAERPKGSFSTLEIQRTEQGDSAMYLCASSLPSSGRPPYEQYFGPGTRLTVT.

The rearrangement joins TRBV2 to TRBJ2-1, with TRBD2 identical over 9 bases. After removal of 8 bases from V and 7 bases from J, the junction contained 3 bases not matched to a gene. Germline V gene data show CDR1 as SNHLY and CDR2 as FYNNEI. The CDR3 runs 12 residues. CDR3 nucleotides: TGTGCCAGCGGACTAGCGCTTAATGAGCAGTTCTTC. Translation: CASGLALNEQFF.

The J gene is TRBJ1-6, the V gene TRBV9; 8 positions match TRBD1. Germline CDR1 reads SGDLS; CDR2 reads YYNGEE. This CDR3 contains 20 residues. V shed 3 bases, J shed 0 bases, and the junction held 14 bases outside the gene matches. The DNA of the CDR3 is TGTGCCAGCAGCGCCGACCTAAATCCGGACAGGGACTCCTATAATTCACCCCTCCACTTT. Protein product: CASSADLNPDRDSYNSPLHF.

The CDR3 region is CASTSRGTQGSYEQYF. DNA for the CDR3: TGTGCCAGCACCTCACGTGGGACACAAGGATCCTACGAGCAGTACTTC. This sequence joins TRBV2 and TRBJ2-7; D may be TRBD1 (6 bases). The CDR3 contains 16 residues. V was clipped by 7 bases and J by 1 base, with 20 bases between them. CDR1 SNHLY and CDR2 FYNNEI come from the germline V gene.

The rearrangement joins TRBV5-6 to TRBJ2-5, with TRBD2 matching 15 bases. V shed 3 bases, J shed 1 base, and the junction held 4 bases outside the gene matches. Germline V gene data show CDR1 as SGHDT and CDR2 as YYEEEE. CDR3 length equals 17 residues. The CDR3 is CASSWGLAGGRQETQYF. The DNA of the CDR3 is TGTGCCAGCAGCTGGGGACTAGCGGGGGGCCGCCAAGAGACCCAGTACTTC.

As for this clone: This sample includes further DNA sequences coding for the same CDR3. This sequence joins TRBV27 and TRBJ2-1, with D perhaps TRBD1 (5 bases). Germline-derived CDR1 and CDR2 are MNHEY and SMNVEV (reference sequence). Trimming shortened V by 2 bases and J by 5 bases, and 7 bases separated the two germline ends. The CDR3 runs 13 residues. The CDR3 sequence: CASSLGADNEQFF. DNA of the CDR3: TGTGCCAGCAGTTTAGGGGCCGACAATGAGCAGTTCTTC.

This chain links TRBV29-1 with TRBJ2-5, with TRBD2 matching 12 bases. Germline lookup yields CDR1 SQVTM and CDR2 ANQGSEA. CDR3 size: 15 residues. The V gene end was trimmed by 3 bases and the J gene end by 5 bases; junction bases not matched to a gene: 7. CDR3 DNA: TGCAGCGTTGAGCTAGCGGGGGGGCCGGAGGAGACCCAGTACTTC. This sequence encodes CSVELAGGPEETQYF. Variable domain in full (rest from reference TRBV29-1 and TRBJ2-5): SAVISQKPSRDICQRGTSLTIQCQVDSQVTMMFWYRQQPGQSLTLIATANQGSEATYESGFVIDKFPISRPNLTFSTLTVSNMSPEDSSIYLCSVELAGGPEETQYFGPGTRLLVL.

The gene calls are TRBV19 and TRBJ2-1, with 12 positions matching TRBD2. Germline trimming cut 3 bases from V and 3 bases from J; bases unmatched to any gene: 3. CDR1 and CDR2 (germline): LNHDA, SQIVND (reference sequence). This CDR3 is built from 16 residues. CDR3 residues: CASSMGTSGFYNEQFF. For the CDR3, the DNA is TGTGCCAGTAGTATGGGGACTAGCGGGTTCTACAATGAGCAGTTCTTC.

This clone has just one count. The rearrangement uses TRBV5-4 and TRBJ2-3; 7 bases map to TRBD1. Germline CDR1 SGHNT, CDR2 YYREEE (reference sequence). CDR3 length: 14 residues. The junction had 2 bases not matched to a gene; V was cut back by 2 bases and J by 2 bases. The CDR3 sequence is CASSLGTDTDTQYF. In DNA, the CDR3 is TGTGCCAGCAGCTTAGGGACAGACACAGATACGCAGTATTTT.

This clone was recorded only once. The rearrangement joins TRBV19 to TRBJ2-5; 10 bases are a match to TRBD2. V lost 4 bases to trimming and J lost 2 bases; unmatched junction nucleotides: 7. Germline V gives CDR1 LNHDA, CDR2 SQIVND (reference sequence). The CDR3 contains 16 residues. The CDR3 DNA follows: TGTGCCAGTAGTAGGAGAGCGGGAGGGATTCAAGAGACCCAGTACTTC. Translated: CASSRRAGGIQETQYF.

The chain has TRBV7-9 and TRBJ2-3, with a weak D call TRBD2 (6 bases). Germline CDR1 reads SEHNR; CDR2 reads FQNEAQ (reference sequence). With 7 bases removed from V and 0 bases from J, the gap between germline ends came to 17 bases. This CDR3 spans 16 amino acids. CDR3 protein: CASTVFTAGSTDTQYF. The DNA for the CDR3 is TGTGCCAGCACAGTATTTACGGCGGGAAGCACAGATACGCAGTATTTT.

V usage is TRBV5-1 and J usage is TRBJ1-1; TRBD1 is a possible D gene (6 bases). The CDR3 has 14 amino acids. Trimming removed 6 bases at V and 0 bases at J, with 12 bases between. Per germline, CDR1 SGHRS and CDR2 YFSETQ. In DNA, the CDR3 is TGCGCCAGCACCCTGGGACACATGAACACTGAAGCTTTCTTT. Encoded protein: CASTLGHMNTEAFF.

V usage is TRBV7-8 and J usage is TRBJ2-2; 7 nucleotides line up with TRBD1. The CDR3 sequence is 17 residues long. The germline CDR1 and CDR2 sequences are SGHVS and FQNEAQ. V shed 2 bases and J 1 base; nucleotides not matched to a gene: 7. CDR3 loop: CASSLTRDRENTGELFF. The CDR3 DNA is TGTGCCAGCAGCTTAACCAGAGACAGGGAGAACACCGGGGAGCTGTTTTTT.

The chain combines TRBV6-1 with TRBJ1-2; 7 bases fit TRBD1. The CDR3 extends over 15 amino acids. Germline CDR1 is MNHNS and CDR2 is SASEGT. The trim removed 6 bases at V and 8 bases at J, leaving 15 bases unmatched. This CDR3 is CASRTGQMLSGGYTF. The DNA of the CDR3 is TGTGCCAGCAGAACGGGACAGATGCTTTCGGGGGGCTACACCTTC.

This clone has only one observation. The chain links TRBV5-1 to TRBJ2-3, with 14 positions matching TRBD2. This CDR3 has 18 amino acids. With V trimmed by 4 bases and J by 0 bases, 7 bases remained unmatched. Germline CDR1 and CDR2: SGHRS and YFSETQ. CDR3 coding DNA: TGCGCCAGCAGCCCGGGGACTAGCGGGAGCCCTAGCACAGATACGCAGTATTTT. It specifies CASSPGTSGSPSTDTQYF.

This sequence joins TRBV9 and TRBJ2-3; tentative D call: TRBD1 (6 bases). This CDR3 is built from 15 residues. Germline V CDR1 and CDR2: SGDLS, YYNGEE. Trimming removed 3 bases at V and 0 bases at J, with 11 bases between. The CDR3 sequence is CASSADRSSTDTQYF. CDR3 in DNA: TGTGCCAGCAGCGCTGACAGGTCTAGCACAGATACGCAGTATTTT.

V and J are TRBV5-1 and TRBJ2-5; 14 bases agree with TRBD2. J lost 7 bases, V lost 2 bases, and 10 bases had no gene match. The CDR3 is 17 amino acids. Germline V gene lookup returns CDR1 SGHRS and CDR2 YFSETQ. The DNA for the CDR3 is TGCGCCAGCAGCTTAGGACTAGCGGGAGGTATTGGAGGGACCCAGTACTTC. Translation gives CASSLGLAGGIGGTQYF.

In DNA form, the CDR3 reads TGCGCCAGCAGCCTCCAGGGGTCACCACAGGACGAGCAGTACTTC. This sequence encodes CASSLQGSPQDEQYF. J is TRBJ2-7 and V is TRBV4-1, with D possibly being TRBD1 (6 bases). Germline values: CDR1 MGHRA, CDR2 YSYEKL. V gave up 4 bases and J gave up 5 bases, with 18 bases separating them. The CDR3 contains 15 residues.

The chain has TRBV5-1 and TRBJ2-1; the match to TRBD2 covers 11 bases. Losses at the gene ends were 4 bases for V and 4 bases for J; bases not matched to a gene: 7. The V gene's germline CDR1 is SGHRS and CDR2 YFSETQ. This CDR3 has 16 amino acids. Here the CDR3 reads CASSQELAGEYNEQFF. The DNA for the CDR3 is TGCGCCAGCAGCCAAGAACTAGCGGGGGAGTACAATGAGCAGTTCTTC.

This rearrangement joins TRBV28 to TRBJ2-7, with 9 bases that match TRBD1. CDR3 length equals 14 residues. With 3 bases clipped from V and 3 bases from J, the junction kept 3 bases outside the gene matches. Germline V lookup: CDR1 MDHEN, CDR2 SYDVKM. CDR3 sequence (DNA): TGTGCCAGCAGTTTTTTGACAGGGGGCTACGAGCAGTACTTC. This codes for CASSFLTGGYEQYF.

V is TRBV7-9 and J is TRBJ2-1; 8 bases match TRBD1. Trimming cost V 5 bases and J 4 bases; bases outside gene matches: 10. Germline V gene lookup returns CDR1 SEHNR and CDR2 FQNEAQ (reference sequence). The CDR3 length is 16 residues. CDR3: CASSPRTGTEYNEQFF. The CDR3 nucleotides are TGTGCCAGCAGCCCCCGGACAGGGACGGAGTACAATGAGCAGTTCTTC.